Here is one TCR beta chain with its context. Its antigen remains undetermined. No base quality information exists; no much larger clone differs at one position. This record comes from a study of human T cells and chemical hapten exposure (dated by TCRdb to 2020 to 2022). General notes on the study: For sensitization, 2% DPC in acetone was applied to a roughly 2 cm by roughly 2 cm area of upper inner arm skin. Patch tests used Finn chambers with 0.01% DPC on the upper back, scored after 6 days by International Contact Dermatitis Research Group standards. Throughout the approximately 23-week study period, patients were also given weekly therapeutic DPC doses on the scalp. The libraries were sequenced as a pool, and the TCR yield per sample differed mostly because of small variations in library volumes within the pool. Blood samples were taken from patients before sensitization (week 0) and at 2, 6 and about 24 weeks after DPC sensitization. Peripheral blood TCR repertoire changes were tracked in vivo in alopecia patients during primary and secondary sensitization to the hapten diphenylcyclopropenone (DPC). Approximately 28 alopecia patients gave blood for TCR sequencing at one to four time points (pre-sensitization, 2, 6 and 24 weeks). Alopecia areata with under or over 50% scalp involvement, alopecia totalis and alopecia universalis were represented in the patient cohort, which was mostly female.

In the paper's terms, the time point label means: patch test 1, 2 weeks after DPC sensitization. The label giving this sample's treatment or condition can be read as: therapeutic diphenylcyclopropenone sensitization with weekly scalp DPC. Blood at each patch-test visit was drawn before the patch test was applied. To be eligible, patients had to be aged 18 to 70, diagnosed with alopecia and judged suitable for DPC therapy, while pregnant patients were excluded. Total RNA was extracted from unfractionated whole blood collected in Tempus Blood RNA tubes. Paper-wide results and their limitations: All patients had alopecia, a presumed autoimmune disease, so their immune response might differ from that of healthy individuals. After repeated subsampling, changes were observed in the strength of the expansion versus patch-test correlation and in the threshold at which the correlation became significant. Patch test score was positively correlated with the number of PT1 expanded TCRs, with significance at thresholds 8, 16 and 32 but not at 4. The number of TCRs above 1 in 1000 frequency did not change with DPC sensitization; there was no evidence of global repertoire structure alterations. Expanded TCRs formed significantly more large CDR3 similarity clusters than pre-sensitization or healthy control sets, consistent with antigen-driven responses.

Library prep was done by RACE. The reads were generated on a NextSeq 500. During library preparation, unique molecular identifiers were attached to individual cDNA molecules so that TCRs could be counted quantitatively and reproducibly. For every blood RNA sample, sequencing covered both the TCR alpha and TCR beta chains. Under the source paper's analysis protocol: A median of roughly 100,000 TCRs per sample was observed, with a range of roughly 20,000 to 700,000. The Decombinator software suite was used to annotate V, J and CDR3 in the TCR reads. Every sample was subsampled to the same number of TCRs (28,000) for the PS versus PT1 abundance plots. TCRs were defined as expanded if absent before sensitization and observed at least eight times at the 2-week time point. TCRdb redid the processing of the public reads, applying fastp at Q25 and MiXCR, and retained in-frame beta chains. Rows matching on CDR3 protein sequence are summarized as one entry with the most common DNA and genes. TCRdb assigned the V and J calls; the authors' analysis was not used. The sample records about 340,000 distinct CDR3 sequences, under 8% of which are singletons. Together, the top ten hold roughly 8% of the sample.

The CDR3, cysteine through phenylalanine, is 11 amino acids long. The retained sequence is limited to the CDR3, 33 bases, with the frame set at the first base. According to the germline V gene, CDR1 reads MNHNS and CDR2 reads SASEGT. At the junction V is shortened by 6 bases and J by 6 bases, with 8 bases in between. The receptor chain draws on TRBV6-1 and TRBJ1-2, with TRBD1 as a weak D call on 6 bases. The specimen was whole blood, collected in connection with sensitization to the hapten diphenylcyclopropenone (DPC). The sequence was collected from a woman aged 18-29 years with alopecia areata. Some clones in this sample may be carry-over from other donors' samples. CDR3 protein: CASSRGNGYTF. The DNA sequence is as follows: TGTGCCAGCAGCAGGGGTAATGGCTACACCTTC.